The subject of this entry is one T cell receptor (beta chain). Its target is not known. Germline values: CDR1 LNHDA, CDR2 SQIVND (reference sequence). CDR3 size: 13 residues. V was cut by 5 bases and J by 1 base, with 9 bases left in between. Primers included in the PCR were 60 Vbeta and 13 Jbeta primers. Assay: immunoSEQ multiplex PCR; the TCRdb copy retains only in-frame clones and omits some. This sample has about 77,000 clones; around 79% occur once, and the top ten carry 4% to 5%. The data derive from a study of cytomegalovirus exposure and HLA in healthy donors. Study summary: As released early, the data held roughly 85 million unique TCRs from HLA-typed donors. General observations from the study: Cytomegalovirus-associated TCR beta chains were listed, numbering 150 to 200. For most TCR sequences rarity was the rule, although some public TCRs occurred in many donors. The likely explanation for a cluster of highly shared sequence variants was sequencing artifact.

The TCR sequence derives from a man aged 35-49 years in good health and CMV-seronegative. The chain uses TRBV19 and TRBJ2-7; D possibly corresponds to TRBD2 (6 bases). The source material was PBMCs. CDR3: CASSAGTSYEQYF. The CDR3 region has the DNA TGTGCCAGTAGTGCCGGGACTTCCTACGAGCAGTACTTC. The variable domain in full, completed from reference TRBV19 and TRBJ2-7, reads DGGITQSPKYLFRKEGQNVTLSCEQNLNHDAMYWYRQDPGQGLRLIYYSQIVNDFQKGDIAEGYSVSREKKESFPLTVTSAQKNPTAFYLCASSAGTSYEQYFGPGTRLTVT.